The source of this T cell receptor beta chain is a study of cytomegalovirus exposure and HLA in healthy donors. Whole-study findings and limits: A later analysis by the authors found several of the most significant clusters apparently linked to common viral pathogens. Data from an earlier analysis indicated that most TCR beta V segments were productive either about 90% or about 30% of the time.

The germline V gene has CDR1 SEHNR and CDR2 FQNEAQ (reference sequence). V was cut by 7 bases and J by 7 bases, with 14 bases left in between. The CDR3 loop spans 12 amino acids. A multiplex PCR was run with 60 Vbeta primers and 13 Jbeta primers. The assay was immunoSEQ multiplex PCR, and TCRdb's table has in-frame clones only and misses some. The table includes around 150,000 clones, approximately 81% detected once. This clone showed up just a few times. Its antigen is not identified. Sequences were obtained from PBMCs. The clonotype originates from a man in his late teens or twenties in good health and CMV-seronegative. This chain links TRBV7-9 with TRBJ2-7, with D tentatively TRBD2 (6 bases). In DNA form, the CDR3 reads TGTGCCAGCACGTGGGGGGATGGGGAGCAGTACTTC. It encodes CASTWGDGEQYF.